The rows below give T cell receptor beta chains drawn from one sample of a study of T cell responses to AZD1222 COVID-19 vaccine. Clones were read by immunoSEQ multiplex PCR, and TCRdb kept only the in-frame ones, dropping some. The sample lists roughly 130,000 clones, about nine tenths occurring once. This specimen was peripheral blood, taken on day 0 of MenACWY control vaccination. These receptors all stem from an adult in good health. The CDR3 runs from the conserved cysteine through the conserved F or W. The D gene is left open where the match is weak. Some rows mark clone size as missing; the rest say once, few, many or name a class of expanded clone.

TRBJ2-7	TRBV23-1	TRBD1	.	CASSPPGQGEYEQYF	TGCGCCAGCAGTCCACCGGGACAGGGTGAATACGAGCAGTACTTC
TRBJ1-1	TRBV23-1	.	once	CASSQFGQRGTEAFF	TGCGCCAGCAGTCAATTCGGACAGCGGGGCACTGAAGCTTTCTTT
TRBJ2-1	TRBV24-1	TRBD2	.	CATSEAGGWNEQFF	TGTGCCACCAGTGAAGCGGGAGGTTGGAATGAGCAGTTCTTC
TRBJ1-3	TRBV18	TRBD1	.	CASSLMDRGITGNTIYF	TGTGCCAGCTCACTAATGGACAGGGGGATCACTGGAAACACCATATATTTT
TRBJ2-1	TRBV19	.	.	CASSPRSYNEQFF	TGTGCCAGTAGCCCTCGCTCCTACAATGAGCAGTTCTTC
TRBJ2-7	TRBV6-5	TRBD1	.	CASSPGQGTYEQYF	TGTGCCAGCAGCCCCGGACAGGGGACCTACGAGCAGTACTTC
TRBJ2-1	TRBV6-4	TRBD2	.	CASSVSGSSYNEQFF	TGTGCCAGCAGTGTTAGCGGGAGTTCCTACAATGAGCAGTTCTTC
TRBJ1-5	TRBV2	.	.	CASSWGALSNQPQHF	TGTGCCAGCAGTTGGGGGGCCCTTAGCAATCAGCCCCAGCATTTT
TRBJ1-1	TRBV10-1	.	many	CASSEKQRGTEAFF	TGCGCCAGCAGTGAGAAACAACGGGGCACTGAAGCTTTCTTT
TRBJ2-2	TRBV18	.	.	CASSSLDSATGELFF	TGTGCCAGCTCATCTCTGGACAGTGCCACCGGGGAGCTGTTTTTT
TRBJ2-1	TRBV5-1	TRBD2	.	CASSLGPSGRGYNEQFF	TGCGCCAGCAGCTTGGGGCCTAGCGGGAGGGGATACAATGAGCAGTTCTTC
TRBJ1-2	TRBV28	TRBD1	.	CASSQPGTGAQKTYGYTF	TGTGCCAGCAGCCAACCAGGGACAGGGGCCCAAAAGACCTATGGCTACACCTTC
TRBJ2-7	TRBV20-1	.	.	CSAMQGGEQYF	TGCAGTGCAATGCAGGGGGGGGAGCAGTACTTC
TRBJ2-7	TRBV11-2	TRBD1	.	CASSSFTLGQGYF	TGTGCCAGCAGCTCCTTTACCCTGGGACAGGGCTACTTC
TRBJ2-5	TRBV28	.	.	CASSLSPAAQYF	TGTGCCAGCAGTTTAAGCCCAGCGGCCCAGTACTTC
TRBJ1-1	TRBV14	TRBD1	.	CASSRQGALTEAFF	TGTGCCAGCAGCCGACAGGGCGCGCTCACTGAAGCTTTCTTT
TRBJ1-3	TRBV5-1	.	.	CASSLSRLGGTGNTIYF	TGCGCCAGCAGCTTGTCCCGATTGGGGGGGACTGGAAACACCATATATTTT
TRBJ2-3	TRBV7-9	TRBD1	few	CASRQQGGLDTQYF	TGTGCCAGCAGGCAACAGGGGGGCTTAGATACGCAGTATTTT
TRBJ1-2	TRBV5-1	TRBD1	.	CASSRQGNYGYTF	TGCGCCAGCTCTCGACAGGGTAACTATGGCTACACCTTC
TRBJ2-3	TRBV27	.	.	CASSPYGGTSTDTQYF	TGTGCCAGCAGTCCGTATGGGGGCACTAGCACAGATACGCAGTATTTT
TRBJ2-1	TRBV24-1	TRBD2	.	CATRSGRASNEQFF	TGTGCCACCAGGAGCGGGAGGGCGTCAAATGAGCAGTTCTTC
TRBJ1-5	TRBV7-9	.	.	CASSLAGGGQPQHF	TGTGCCAGCAGCTTAGCGGGGGGGGGACAGCCCCAGCATTTT
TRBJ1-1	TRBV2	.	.	CASSESREVAEAFF	TGTGCCAGCAGTGAAAGCAGGGAGGTAGCTGAAGCTTTCTTT